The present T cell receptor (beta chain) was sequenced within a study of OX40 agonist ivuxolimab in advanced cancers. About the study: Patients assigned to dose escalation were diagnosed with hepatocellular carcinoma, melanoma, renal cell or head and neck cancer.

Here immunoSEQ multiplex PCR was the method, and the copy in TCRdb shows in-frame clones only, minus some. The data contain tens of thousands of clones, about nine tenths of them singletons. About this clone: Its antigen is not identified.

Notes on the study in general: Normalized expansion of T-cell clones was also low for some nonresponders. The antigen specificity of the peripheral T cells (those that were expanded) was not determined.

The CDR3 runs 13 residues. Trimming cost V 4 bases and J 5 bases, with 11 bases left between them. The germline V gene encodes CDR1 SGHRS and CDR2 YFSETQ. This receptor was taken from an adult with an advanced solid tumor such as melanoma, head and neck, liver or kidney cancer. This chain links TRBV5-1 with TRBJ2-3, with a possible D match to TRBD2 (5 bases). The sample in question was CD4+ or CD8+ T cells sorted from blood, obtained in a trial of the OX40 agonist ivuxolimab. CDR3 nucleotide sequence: TGCGCCAGCAGCGCCCTCCGGGGAGATACGCAGTATTTT. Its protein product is CASSALRGDTQYF.